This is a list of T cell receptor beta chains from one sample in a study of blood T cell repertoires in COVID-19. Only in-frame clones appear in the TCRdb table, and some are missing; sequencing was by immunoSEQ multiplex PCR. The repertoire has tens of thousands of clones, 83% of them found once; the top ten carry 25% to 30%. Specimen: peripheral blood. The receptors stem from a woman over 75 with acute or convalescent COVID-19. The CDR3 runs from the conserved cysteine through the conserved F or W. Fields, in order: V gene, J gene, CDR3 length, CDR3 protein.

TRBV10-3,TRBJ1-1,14,CAISPHEGNTEAFF
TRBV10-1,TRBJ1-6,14,CASSRDAHNSPLHF
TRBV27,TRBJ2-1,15,CASSSGTGGYNEQFF
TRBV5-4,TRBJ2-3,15,CASSLVGGPTDTQYF
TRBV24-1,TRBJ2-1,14,CATRGGQGYNEQFF
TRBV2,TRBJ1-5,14,CASSDRVSNQPQHF
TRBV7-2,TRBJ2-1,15,CASSLGSSGRTEQFF
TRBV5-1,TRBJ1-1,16,CASSLGLGQMNTEAFF
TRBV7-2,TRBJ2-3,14,CASSAGRETDTQYF
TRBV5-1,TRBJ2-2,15,CASSLMGPLTGELFF
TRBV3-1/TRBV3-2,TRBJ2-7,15,CASSQPLGGGYEQYF
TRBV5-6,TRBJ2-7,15,CASSLSGTGVREQYF
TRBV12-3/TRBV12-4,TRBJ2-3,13,CASSSRETDTQYF
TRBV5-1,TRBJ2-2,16,CASSLTDRVGTGELFF
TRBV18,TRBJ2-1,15,CASSPQGLEDNEQFF
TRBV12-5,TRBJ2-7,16,CASGFSRASDYYEQYF
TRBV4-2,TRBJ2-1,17,CASSQGLADLSYNEQFF
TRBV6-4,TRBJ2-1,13,CASRGLVYNEQFF
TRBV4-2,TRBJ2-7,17,CASSQNLARGFSYEQYF
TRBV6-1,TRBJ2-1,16,CASSDLSRSSYNEQFF
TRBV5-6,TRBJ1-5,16,CASSLWGHRGNQPQHF
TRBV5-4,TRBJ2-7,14,CASSLGGSSYEQYF
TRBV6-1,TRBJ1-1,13,CASSEREDTEAFF
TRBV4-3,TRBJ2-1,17,CASSQGSAGEYYNEQFF
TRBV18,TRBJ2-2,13,CASSPVRTGELFF
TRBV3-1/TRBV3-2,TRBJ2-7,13,CASSPGGRYEQYF
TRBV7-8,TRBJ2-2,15,CASSKGQGFGGELFF
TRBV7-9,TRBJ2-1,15,CASSYDRGLAVRQFF
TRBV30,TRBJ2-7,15,CAWSLTGGLLYEQYF
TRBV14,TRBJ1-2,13,CASSQGQYAGYTF
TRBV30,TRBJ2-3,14,CAWSRGRHTDTQYF
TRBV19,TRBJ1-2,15,CASSIDRAGNYGYTF
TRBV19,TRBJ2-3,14,CASKSPGHGDTQYF
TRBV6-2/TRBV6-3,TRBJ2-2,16,CASSRLAGATTGELFF
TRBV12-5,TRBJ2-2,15,CASGLVTANTGELFF
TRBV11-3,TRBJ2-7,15,CASSSRAGTSYEQYF
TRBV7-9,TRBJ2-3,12,CASSLSSDTQYF
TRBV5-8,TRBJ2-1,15,CASSLSLAEYNEQFF
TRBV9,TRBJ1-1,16,CASSVDRTGGNTEAFF
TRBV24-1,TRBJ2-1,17,CATSDSRGSRSYNEQFF
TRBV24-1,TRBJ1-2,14,CATSDSTRNYGYTF
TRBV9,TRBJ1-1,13,CASSADRDTEAFF